The 17 T cell receptor beta chains given below trace back to one sample, sequenced in a study of blood T cell repertoires in COVID-19. The data were produced by immunoSEQ multiplex PCR, yet TCRdb's version contains in-frame clones alone and is incomplete. Here the sample spans 55,000 to 65,000 clones, 70% to 90% being singletons. Sequenced input: peripheral blood. The source of these receptors is a man in his 60s with COVID-19, enrolled during active disease.

This clone has just one count. The chain carries TRBV29-1 and TRBJ1-2, with 9 positions matching TRBD1. The germline gives CDR1 SQVTM, CDR2 ANQGSEA. This CDR3 has 14 amino acids. J was trimmed by 5 bases and V by 6 bases; bases with no gene match: 10. CDR3: CSVERDRVGYGYTF. CDR3 DNA sequence: TGCAGCGTCGAACGGGACAGGGTTGGGTATGGCTACACCTTC. Full variable domain (remainder filled in from reference TRBV29-1 and TRBJ1-2): SAVISQKPSRDICQRGTSLTIQCQVDSQVTMMFWYRQQPGQSLTLIATANQGSEATYESGFVIDKFPISRPNLTFSTLTVSNMSPEDSSIYLCSVERDRVGYGYTFGSGTRLTVV.

This chain connects TRBV5-1 to TRBJ1-1; possible D gene TRBD1, 5 bases. Germline values: CDR1 SGHRS, CDR2 YFSETQ. V dropped 6 bases and J dropped 5 bases, with 20 bases sitting between them. The CDR3 has 15 amino acids. CDR3 sequence (DNA): TGCGCCAGCAACCTGGGAGGGGTGGCAGGTACTGAAGCTTTCTTT. It yields the protein CASNLGGVAGTEAFF. Full variable domain (outside the CDR3, taken from reference TRBV5-1 and TRBJ1-1): KAGVTQTPRYLIKTRGQQVTLSCSPISGHRSVSWYQQTPGQGLQFLFEYFSETQRNKGNFPGRFSGRQFSNSRSEMNVSTLELGDSALYLCASNLGGVAGTEAFFGQGTRLTVV.

This clone was detected only a few times. The genes are TRBV5-1 and TRBJ2-1; the match to TRBD2 covers 8 bases. The germline V gene has CDR1 SGHRS and CDR2 YFSETQ. With 4 bases clipped from V and 6 bases from J, the junction kept 9 bases outside the gene matches. The CDR3 is 15 residues long. For the CDR3, the DNA is TGCGCCAGCAGCAACGGGGGGGCACAACTCAATGAGCAGTTCTTC. Translated: CASSNGGAQLNEQFF.

The chain links TRBV2 to TRBJ1-2; 8 bases map to TRBD1. The CDR3 has 14 amino acids. Germline CDR1 reads SNHLY; CDR2 reads FYNNEI. V lost 6 bases to trimming and J lost 5 bases; unmatched junction nucleotides: 8. CDR3 amino acids: CASSADRARYGYTF. The CDR3 region has the DNA TGTGCCAGCAGCGCGGACAGGGCGAGGTATGGCTACACCTTC.

This rearrangement joins TRBV7-9 to TRBJ2-4, with TRBD2 as a possible D gene (5 bases). The germline V and J ends were trimmed by 4 bases and 1 base, with 17 bases remaining between them. This CDR3 contains 17 residues. Germline V gives CDR1 SEHNR, CDR2 FQNEAQ (reference sequence). CDR3 bases: TGTGCCAGCAGCTCCCCTGGACTGCCCGAGGCCAAAAACATTCAGTACTTC. Encoded protein: CASSSPGLPEAKNIQYF.

V gene TRBV27 combines with J gene TRBJ2-2, with D perhaps matching TRBD1 (5 bases). Germline V gene data show CDR1 as MNHEY and CDR2 as SMNVEV (reference sequence). V was cut by 5 bases and J by 3 bases, with 16 bases left in between. This CDR3 spans 16 amino acids. DNA for the CDR3: TGTGCCAGCAGTCTTGGGGCTTTTTGGGACACCGGGGAGCTGTTTTTT. The encoded protein is CASSLGAFWDTGELFF.

The rearrangement links TRBV19 to TRBJ1-2; the match to TRBD1 covers 11 bases. CDR3 size: 15 residues. The ends lost 7 bases at V and 5 bases at J; junction bases unmatched: 9. The V gene's germline CDR1 is LNHDA and CDR2 SQIVND (reference sequence). The CDR3 here is CASIHSGTGGYGYTF. The CDR3 nucleotides read TGTGCCAGTATCCATTCCGGGACAGGGGGGTATGGCTACACCTTC.

For this clone: One end of the junction varies from germline; a read error may be responsible. This rearrangement joins TRBV25-1 to TRBJ2-3; D is unclear. This CDR3 has 15 residues. The V gene's germline CDR1 is MGHDK and CDR2 SYGVNS. This chain's CDR3 is CASCEEVAGTDTQYF. CDR3 bases: TGTGCCAGCTGTGAAGAGGTTGCTGGCACAGATACGCAGTATTTT. The full variable domain, rest sourced from reference TRBV25-1 and TRBJ2-3, is EADIYQTPRYLVIGTGKKITLECSQTMGHDKMYWYQQDPGMELHLIHYSYGVNSTEKGDLSSESTVSRIRTEHFPLTLESARPSHTSQYLCASCEEVAGTDTQYFGPGTRLTVL.

The V and J genes are TRBV7-9 and TRBJ1-5; D might be TRBD1 (6 bases). Trimming pared 0 bases from V and 4 bases from J, leaving 7 bases between. The V gene's germline CDR1 is SEHNR and CDR2 FQNEAQ (reference sequence). The CDR3 length is 14 residues. The CDR3 coding sequence is TGTGCCAGCAGCTTAGCAGGGGGTAATCAGCCCCAGCATTTT. Translated, it gives CASSLAGGNQPQHF.

The chain has TRBV25-1 and TRBJ1-2; weak D call: TRBD1 (5 bases). The germline gives CDR1 MGHDK, CDR2 SYGVNS. The CDR3 has 15 amino acids. V gave up 2 bases and J gave up 6 bases, with 16 bases separating them. The CDR3 is CASSEPGRGTHGYTF. The DNA for the CDR3 is TGTGCCAGCAGTGAACCAGGGCGGGGAACCCATGGCTACACCTTC.

The V gene is TRBV9, the J gene TRBJ2-1, with D tentatively TRBD2 (6 bases). The germline V gene has CDR1 SGDLS and CDR2 YYNGEE. The V end lost 6 bases, the J end lost 0 bases, and 10 bases lay between the germline ends. The CDR3 sequence is 14 residues long. The CDR3 DNA reads TGTGCCAGCACTTCGGGAGTCTCCTACAATGAGCAGTTCTTC. Amino acid sequence: CASTSGVSYNEQFF.

The gene calls are TRBV18 and TRBJ1-1, with no clear D. The length of the CDR3 is 15 residues. The germline V gene has CDR1 KGHSH and CDR2 LQKENI. V lost 2 bases and J 2 bases, leaving 12 bases between the germline ends. CDR3: CASSPVAEKNTEAFF. The CDR3 bases are TGTGCCAGCTCACCAGTGGCGGAGAAAAACACTGAAGCTTTCTTT.

This clone has more than one count but fewer than ten. The chain has TRBV3-1 (or the pseudogene TRBV3-2) and TRBJ2-5; 10 nucleotides align to TRBD2. The CDR3 has 15 amino acids. V lost 0 bases, J lost 7 bases, and 5 bases stayed unmatched. Germline V lookup: CDR1 LGHDT, CDR2 YNNKEL (reference sequence). The CDR3, as DNA: TGTGCCAGCAGCCAAGACACAGCGGGGGGGTCGACCCAGTACTTC. It translates to CASSQDTAGGSTQYF.

The rearrangement uses TRBV6-2 or TRBV6-3 and TRBJ2-1; 8 bases match TRBD2. This CDR3 contains 14 residues. The V segment lost 4 bases and the J segment 7 bases; nucleotides outside the gene matches: 6. Germline V gene lookup returns CDR1 MNHEY and CDR2 SVGEGT. The CDR3: CASSFRAGVNEQFF. CDR3 DNA: TGTGCCAGCAGTTTCCGAGCGGGAGTGAATGAGCAGTTCTTC.

This sequence joins TRBV5-6 and TRBJ1-6; a weak D match, TRBD1 (5 bases). The V gene lost 4 bases and the J gene lost 0 bases, with 20 bases spanning the gap. The germline V gene encodes CDR1 SGHDT and CDR2 YYEEEE. There are 19 residues in the CDR3. The CDR3 is CASSLPPGLPSSYNSPLHF. In nucleotides, the CDR3 is TGTGCCAGCAGCCTCCCTCCGGGACTTCCGAGCTCCTATAATTCACCCCTCCACTTT.

The chain is built from TRBV5-1 and TRBJ2-1; 7 bases align to TRBD2. J lost 6 bases, V lost 5 bases, and 2 bases had no gene match. The CDR3 is 12 residues long. Germline CDR1 SGHRS, CDR2 YFSETQ. CDR3 protein: CASSSGGNEQFF. For the CDR3, the DNA is TGCGCCAGCAGTTCGGGAGGCAATGAGCAGTTCTTC.

The genes are TRBV29-1 and TRBJ2-3; 7 nucleotides align to TRBD2. The V gene's germline CDR1 is SQVTM and CDR2 ANQGSEA. J was trimmed by 0 bases and V by 3 bases; bases with no gene match: 9. This CDR3 has 16 residues. CDR3: CSVDKSGGTSTDTQYF. CDR3 DNA sequence: TGCAGCGTTGATAAGTCCGGGGGGACTAGCACAGATACGCAGTATTTT.